The 24 T cell receptor beta chains below were found in one sample sequenced in a study of T cell responses to AZD1222 COVID-19 vaccine. Clones were sequenced by immunoSEQ multiplex PCR, and TCRdb holds only the in-frame ones, with some missing. The sample has 100,000 to 150,000 clones, roughly 85% seen once. The specimen comprised peripheral blood, sampled 28 days after the second dose of the MenACWY control vaccine. Receptors were obtained from an adult who received the MenACWY meningococcal vaccine as a control.

In DNA form, the CDR3 reads TGCGCCAGCAGCTTGGAGGGGACACGGCTAGACGAGCAGTACTTC. Its protein is CASSLEGTRLDEQYF. The chain links TRBV5-1 to TRBJ2-7; the D gene is possibly TRBD1 (6 bases). The CDR3 runs to 15 residues. Trimming pared 0 bases from V and 5 bases from J, leaving 15 bases between. Per germline, CDR1 SGHRS and CDR2 YFSETQ.

This clone was seen once. A read error may account for a junction end that differs from germline. This chain joins TRBV12-3 or TRBV12-4 and TRBJ1-4; D is unclear. The CDR3 is 12 amino acids. Written as DNA, the CDR3 is TGTGCCGGCAGTTACCGGAGGGAAAAACTGTTTTTT. Translating it yields CAGSYRREKLFF.

The chain employs TRBV11-2 and TRBJ2-1; TRBD2 might be the D (5 bases). Germline V gives CDR1 SGHAT, CDR2 FQNNGV. This CDR3 has 13 amino acids. Trimming took 5 bases from V and 7 from J, leaving 12 bases between them. This chain's CDR3 is CASSTLPGNEQFF. The CDR3 region has the DNA TGTGCCAGCAGCACTTTACCGGGGAATGAGCAGTTCTTC. The full variable domain, in which reference TRBV11-2 and TRBJ2-1 provide the parts outside the CDR3, is EAGVAQSPRYKIIEKRQSVAFWCNPISGHATLYWYQQILGQGPKLLIQFQNNGVVDDSQLPKDRFSAERLKGVDSTLKIQPAKLEDSAVYLCASSTLPGNEQFFGPGTRLTVL.

V and J are TRBV6-2 or TRBV6-3 and TRBJ1-1; 8 bases map to TRBD1. With V trimmed by 0 bases and J by 0 bases, 9 bases remained unmatched. Germline V gene data show CDR1 as MNHEY and CDR2 as SVGEGT. The CDR3 runs to 18 residues. The CDR3: CASSYSSGTGSMNTEAFF. The CDR3 coding sequence is TGTGCCAGCAGTTACTCTTCCGGGACAGGCAGCATGAACACTGAAGCTTTCTTT.

The rearrangement links TRBV6-5 to TRBJ1-5; perhaps TRBD1 as D (5 bases). The CDR3 contains 13 residues. CDR1 MNHEY and CDR2 SVGAGI come from the germline V gene. Deletions cut 8 bases from V and 6 bases from J, with 14 bases between. The CDR3 nucleotides are TGTGCCAGCCGACAGACGTCAGGTCAGCCCCAGCATTTT. Encoded protein: CASRQTSGQPQHF.

V and J are TRBV27 and TRBJ1-1; D remains ambiguous. V dropped 6 bases and J dropped 6 bases, with 17 bases sitting between them. The CDR3 is made up of 14 amino acids. The germline gives CDR1 MNHEY, CDR2 SMNVEV (reference sequence). The CDR3 DNA reads TGTGCCAGCAGCCGGAAGGGTGGCTGGGCTGAAGCTTTCTTT. Protein product: CASSRKGGWAEAFF.

The chain is built from TRBV4-3 and TRBJ2-5, with 8 bases matching TRBD2. Germline V gene lookup returns CDR1 LGHNA and CDR2 YSLEER. The V gene end was trimmed by 0 bases and the J gene end by 4 bases; junction bases not matched to a gene: 10. The CDR3 loop spans 17 amino acids. Here the CDR3 DNA reads TGCGCCAGCAGCCAAGATCCCAGCGGGACTAGAGGAGAGACCCAGTACTTC. Translating it yields CASSQDPSGTRGETQYF.

This clone was observed a few times. The chain combines TRBV5-5 with TRBJ1-1, with unresolved D. The CDR3 consists of 13 residues. Trimming stripped 3 bases from V and 8 bases from J, with 14 bases between. The germline CDR1 and CDR2 sequences are SGHKS and YYEKEE (reference sequence). CDR3 DNA: TGTGCCAGCAGCTCGGGATTAGAAGGCGAAGCTTTCTTT. Translating it yields CASSSGLEGEAFF.

The chain uses TRBV30 and TRBJ2-7; TRBD2 might be the D (6 bases). V dropped 7 bases and J dropped 0 bases, with 13 bases sitting between them. The CDR3 spans 13 residues. Germline loops: CDR1 GTSNPN, CDR2 SVGIG (reference sequence). CDR3 loop: CASNSGASYEQYF. DNA of the CDR3: TGTGCCTCCAATAGCGGAGCCTCCTACGAGCAGTACTTC.

This chain links TRBV10-3 with TRBJ2-6; 10 bases agree with TRBD1. V trimming: 8 bases; J trimming: 2 bases; junction bases outside the gene matches: 9. CDR3 length: 17 residues. Germline CDR1 ENHRY, CDR2 SYGVKD. This CDR3 reads CAIGRQGATTGANVLTF. The CDR3 nucleotides read TGTGCCATCGGGCGACAGGGGGCAACCACTGGGGCCAACGTCCTGACTTTC.

The gene calls are TRBV3-1 (or the pseudogene TRBV3-2) and TRBJ2-6; maybe TRBD1 (6 bases). The CDR3 totals 15 residues. Trimming pared 8 bases from V and 0 bases from J, leaving 11 bases between. Per the germline V gene, CDR1 is LGHDT and CDR2 is YNNKEL (reference sequence). CDR3 in DNA: TGTGCCAGCGGGACACTTTTCTCTGGGGCCAACGTCCTGACTTTC. Amino acids: CASGTLFSGANVLTF.

This clone showed up just once. The chain links TRBV19 to TRBJ1-5, with TRBD1 matching 8 bases. Germline CDR1 is LNHDA and CDR2 is SQIVND (reference sequence). J was trimmed by 0 bases and V by 3 bases; bases with no gene match: 16. The CDR3 has 20 residues. For the CDR3, the DNA is TGTGCCAGTAGTATTTTCGGGGTGGCAGGGGGCCACCTTAGCAATCAGCCCCAGCATTTT. Translation gives CASSIFGVAGGHLSNQPQHF. Full variable domain (outside the CDR3, taken from reference TRBV19 and TRBJ1-5): DGGITQSPKYLFRKEGQNVTLSCEQNLNHDAMYWYRQDPGQGLRLIYYSQIVNDFQKGDIAEGYSVSREKKESFPLTVTSAQKNPTAFYLCASSIFGVAGGHLSNQPQHFGDGTRLSIL.

The chain links TRBV19 to TRBJ2-7; TRBD1 matches 9 bases. This CDR3 is built from 13 residues. CDR1 LNHDA and CDR2 SQIVND come from the germline V gene (reference sequence). V lost 6 bases to trimming and J lost 7 bases; unmatched junction nucleotides: 7. The CDR3 spells CASREQGAGEQYF. The CDR3, as DNA: TGTGCCAGTAGGGAACAGGGGGCCGGGGAGCAGTACTTC. The full variable domain, its missing parts supplied by reference TRBV19 and TRBJ2-7, is DGGITQSPKYLFRKEGQNVTLSCEQNLNHDAMYWYRQDPGQGLRLIYYSQIVNDFQKGDIAEGYSVSREKKESFPLTVTSAQKNPTAFYLCASREQGAGEQYFGPGTRLTVT.

The rearrangement links TRBV5-1 to TRBJ2-2, with D possibly TRBD1 on 6 matching bases. The germline gives CDR1 SGHRS, CDR2 YFSETQ. The CDR3 runs to 14 residues. Between the trimmed V and J ends, which lost 6 bases and 0 bases, there was a span of 9 bases. The CDR3 reads CASKTGPNTGELFF. The DNA for the CDR3 is TGCGCCAGCAAGACAGGTCCGAACACCGGGGAGCTGTTTTTT.

The chain employs TRBV28 and TRBJ1-1; D is perhaps TRBD1 (6 bases). Trimming pared 6 bases from V and 5 bases from J, leaving 13 bases between. CDR1 MDHEN and CDR2 SYDVKM come from the germline V gene. This CDR3 has 13 residues. The CDR3 nucleotides are TGTGCCAGCAGCAGAGAGGGGGGGACTGAAGCTTTCTTT. This sequence encodes CASSREGGTEAFF.

The chain couples TRBV9 to TRBJ2-6; D is unresolved. From germline, CDR1 is SGDLS and CDR2 YYNGEE. The CDR3 loop spans 17 amino acids. V was cut by 6 bases and J by 0 bases, with 16 bases left in between. The chain's CDR3 is CASNSGLVRSGANVLTF. CDR3 DNA sequence: TGTGCCAGCAACTCAGGCTTAGTTCGCTCTGGGGCCAACGTCCTGACTTTC.

The chain combines TRBV9 with TRBJ2-6; no definite D call. CDR1 and CDR2 (germline): SGDLS, YYNGEE. CDR3 length: 14 residues. The ends were cut back, 4 bases at V and 0 bases at J, with 5 bases in the middle. For the CDR3, the DNA is TGTGCCAGCAGCCTCATCTCTGGGGCCAACGTCCTGACTTTC. Amino acid sequence: CASSLISGANVLTF.

This chain links TRBV28 with TRBJ1-2; no reliable D call. V lost 7 bases and J lost 7, with 16 bases in between. This CDR3 has 13 residues. Germline V gene sequence: CDR1 MDHEN, CDR2 SYDVKM. This CDR3 reads CASNEFGLGGYTF. In DNA, the CDR3 is TGTGCCAGCAACGAGTTTGGGCTGGGTGGCTACACCTTC.

This chain uses TRBV10-3 with TRBJ1-6; 8 bases match TRBD1. There are 14 residues in the CDR3. Germline V gives CDR1 ENHRY, CDR2 SYGVKD. J was trimmed by 10 bases and V by 3 bases; bases with no gene match: 5. CDR3 amino acids: CAISEGQGESPLHF. For the CDR3, the DNA is TGTGCCATCAGTGAAGGACAGGGTGAATCACCCCTCCACTTT.

V is TRBV2 and J is TRBJ1-6; D uncertain. The CDR3 extends over 14 amino acids. V lost 1 base to trimming and J lost 6 bases, with 7 bases between them. From germline, CDR1 is SNHLY and CDR2 FYNNEI. Here the CDR3 reads CASSEDSFNSPLHF. CDR3 nucleotides: TGTGCCAGCAGTGAAGACAGCTTTAATTCACCCCTCCACTTT.

The chain uses TRBV3-1 (or the pseudogene TRBV3-2) and TRBJ1-1; D possibly corresponds to TRBD1 (6 bases). This CDR3 spans 13 amino acids. Germline loops: CDR1 LGHDT, CDR2 YNNKEL (reference sequence). Trimming pared 10 bases from V and 4 bases from J, leaving 16 bases between. The CDR3 DNA follows: TGTGCCATCCGGGGGCTCCAGGCCACTGAAGCTTTCTTT. Translation: CAIRGLQATEAFF.

The chain couples TRBV19 to TRBJ2-7; 9 nucleotides align to TRBD1. The germline V gene has CDR1 LNHDA and CDR2 SQIVND (reference sequence). This CDR3 contains 12 residues. V was pared by 7 bases and J by 10 bases, with 8 bases of the junction left unmatched. The CDR3 sequence is CASTGTGFGQYF. In nucleotides, the CDR3 is TGTGCCAGTACCGGGACAGGGTTCGGCCAGTACTTC.

The chain links TRBV24-1 to TRBJ1-2; D is undetermined. The V end lost 1 base, the J end lost 1 base, and 3 bases lay between the germline ends. Germline CDR1 KGHDR, CDR2 SFDVKD. This CDR3 comprises 13 residues. The CDR3 protein is CATSDFLNYGYTF. CDR3 nucleotide sequence: TGTGCCACCAGTGATTTCCTTAACTATGGCTACACCTTC.

V gene TRBV6-2 or TRBV6-3 combines with J gene TRBJ2-2, with D perhaps matching TRBD2 (5 bases). The V gene's germline CDR1 is MNHEY and CDR2 SVGEGT. V was trimmed by 6 bases and J by 3 bases, leaving 23 bases between them. CDR3 size: 18 residues. CDR3: CASSPSRSPSRDTGELFF. CDR3 coding DNA: TGTGCCAGCAGCCCTTCGAGGTCGCCGTCGAGGGACACCGGGGAGCTGTTTTTT.